This passage covers 9 T cell receptor beta chains from one sample sequenced in a study of blood T cell repertoires in COVID-19 (dated by TCRdb to about 2020). Library preparation used the immunoSEQ multiplex PCR assay. As stored in TCRdb, this immuneACCESS dataset retains in-frame rearrangements with V and J assigned. A fraction of the clones does not appear; measured against another copy, unresolved V genes explain less than half of the discrepancy, and the remainder lacks a known reason. This sample holds fewer than 110,000 clones; almost 90% were observed only once. The ten largest clones add up to about 3% of the sample. The specimen sequenced was peripheral blood. These receptors originate from a human donor in a cohort sampled during active COVID-19.

CDR3 bases: TGTGCCAGTAGTGACTCACACAGGGCCAAAAACATTCAGTACTTC. Amino acids: CASSDSHRAKNIQYF. The rearrangement uses TRBV19 and TRBJ2-4; the D gene is possibly TRBD1 (5 bases). The CDR3 has 15 amino acids. The germline V gene encodes CDR1 LNHDA and CDR2 SQIVND (reference sequence). Trimming removed 5 bases at V and 1 base at J, with 12 bases between.

The V gene is TRBV5-4, the J gene TRBJ2-7; 11 bases fit TRBD2. CDR3 length: 15 residues. J gave up 4 bases and V 3 bases, and 6 bases lay outside the gene matches. Germline lookup yields CDR1 SGHNT and CDR2 YYREEE (reference sequence). The CDR3 loop reads CASSSSGGYGYEQYF. In DNA, the CDR3 is TGTGCCAGCAGCTCTAGCGGGGGGTATGGGTACGAGCAGTACTTC. Variable domain in full (rest from reference TRBV5-4 and TRBJ2-7): ETGVTQSPTHLIKTRGQQVTLRCSSQSGHNTVSWYQQALGQGPQFIFQYYREEENGRGNFPPRFSGLQFPNYSSELNVNALELDDSALYLCASSSSGGYGYEQYFGPGTRLTVT.

The chain links TRBV5-4 to TRBJ1-1; D is uncertain. The germline V gene has CDR1 SGHNT and CDR2 YYREEE (reference sequence). With 0 bases removed from V and 0 bases from J, the gap between germline ends came to 9 bases. The CDR3 has 15 residues. The CDR3 region has the DNA TGTGCCAGCAGCTTGGGGCGGAACATGAACACTGAAGCTTTCTTT. This codes for CASSLGRNMNTEAFF.

This clone was seen once. The gene calls are TRBV2 and TRBJ2-3, with 15 bases lining up with TRBD2. The junction had 5 bases not matched to a gene; V was cut back by 0 bases and J by 7 bases. The CDR3 extends over 17 amino acids. Per germline, CDR1 SNHLY and CDR2 FYNNEI. CDR3 loop: CASSEAWGTSGRNTQYF. The DNA for the CDR3 is TGTGCCAGCAGTGAAGCGTGGGGGACTAGCGGGAGGAATACGCAGTATTTT.

The chain couples TRBV3-1 (or the pseudogene TRBV3-2) to TRBJ1-1; weak D call: TRBD1 (5 bases). The CDR3 runs to 15 residues. Trimming removed 3 bases from V and 6 bases from J, with 17 bases in between. Germline CDR1 and CDR2: LGHDT and YNNKEL (reference sequence). The CDR3 reads CASSQSHRQVAEAFF. The CDR3 region has the DNA TGTGCCAGCAGCCAGTCACACAGGCAGGTCGCTGAAGCTTTCTTT.

V is TRBV28 and J is TRBJ1-5; tentative D call: TRBD1 (5 bases). The CDR3 is 14 residues long. Trimming took off 11 bases at V and 3 bases at J, with 17 bases between the two ends. Germline V gene sequence: CDR1 MDHEN, CDR2 SYDVKM. CDR3 DNA sequence: TGTGCCGTCAGGGAGGGGAAGATCAATCAGCCCCAGCATTTT. Protein sequence: CAVREGKINQPQHF.

This chain uses TRBV3-1 (or the pseudogene TRBV3-2) with TRBJ1-5; D is unresolved. The CDR3 covers 14 residues. V was pared by 4 bases and J by 2 bases, with 9 bases between. Germline loops: CDR1 LGHDT, CDR2 YNNKEL (reference sequence). This chain's CDR3 is CASSPYPGNQPQHF. The CDR3 DNA follows: TGTGCCAGCAGCCCTTATCCGGGCAATCAGCCCCAGCATTTT.

J is TRBJ1-6 and V is TRBV7-8, with 8 bases identical to TRBD1. The CDR3 totals 16 residues. V gave up 5 bases and J gave up 4 bases; unmatched junction bases: 7. Per germline, CDR1 SGHVS and CDR2 FQNEAQ. CDR3 region: CASSPGQGQYNSPLHF. The CDR3 coding sequence is TGTGCCAGCAGCCCCGGACAGGGACAGTATAATTCACCCCTCCACTTT.

The chain's CDR3 is CASSTGTGGTGELFF. The CDR3 DNA reads TGTGCCAGCAGCACCGGGACAGGGGGCACCGGGGAGCTGTTTTTT. The chain is built from TRBV7-2 and TRBJ2-2, with 11 bases identical to TRBD1. V was pared by 5 bases and J by 4 bases, with 3 bases of the junction left unmatched. CDR1 and CDR2 from the germline V gene are SGHTA and FQGNSA. CDR3 size: 15 residues.